This TCR beta chain derives from a study of control samples from healthy donors and cancer patients. Only in-frame clones appear in the TCRdb table, and some are missing; sequencing was by immunoSEQ multiplex PCR. The table lists around 110,000 clones, approximately 90% of them singletons. The CDR3 is 13 residues long. CDR1 and CDR2 (germline): WNHNN, SYGVQD (reference sequence). V was clipped by 7 bases and J by 5 bases, with 14 bases between them. Sequenced sample: PBMCs. The TCR sequence derives from a woman aged 45 to 65 with colorectal cancer. The chain recombines TRBV10-1 with TRBJ2-5; D unresolved. As DNA, the CDR3 is TGCGCCAGCACCACGGCCCCGGGTGAGACCCAGTACTTC. Its translation is CASTTAPGETQYF.